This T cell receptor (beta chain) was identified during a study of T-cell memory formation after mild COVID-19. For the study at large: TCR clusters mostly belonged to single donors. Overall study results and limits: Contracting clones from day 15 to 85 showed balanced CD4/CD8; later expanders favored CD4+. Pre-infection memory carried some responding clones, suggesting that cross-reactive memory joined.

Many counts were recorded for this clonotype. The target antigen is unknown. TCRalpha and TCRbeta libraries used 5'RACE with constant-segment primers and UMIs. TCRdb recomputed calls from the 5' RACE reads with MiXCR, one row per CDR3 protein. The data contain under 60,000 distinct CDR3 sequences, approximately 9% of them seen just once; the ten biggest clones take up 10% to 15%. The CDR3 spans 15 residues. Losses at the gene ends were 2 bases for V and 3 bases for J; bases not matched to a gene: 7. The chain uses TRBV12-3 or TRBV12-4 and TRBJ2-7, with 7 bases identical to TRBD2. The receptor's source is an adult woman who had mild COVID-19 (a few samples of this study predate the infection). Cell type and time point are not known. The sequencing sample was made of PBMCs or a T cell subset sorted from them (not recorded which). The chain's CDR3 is CASSLKSSGYYEQYF. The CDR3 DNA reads TGTGCCAGCAGTTTAAAATCTAGCGGTTACTACGAGCAGTACTTC.